Included here is one T cell receptor beta chain sequence, with context. What it binds is not known. The CDR3 is 16 amino acids. Per the germline V gene, CDR1 is SGHVS and CDR2 is FNYEAQ. Trimming cost V 5 bases and J 4 bases; bases outside gene matches: 11. This specimen belongs to a study of siplizumab effects on memory and regulatory T cells. The data were produced by immunoSEQ multiplex PCR, yet TCRdb's version contains in-frame clones alone and is incomplete. The data show 99,000 or so clones, about 94% seen once. Broader study findings: Confirmatory evidence of suppressive function in proliferating siplizumab-culture Tregs was not obtained. With siplizumab, cumulative frequency of CD4+ memory-derived alloreactive sequences dropped significantly. Memory cells seemed less diverse than naive T cells, which seemed major alloresponse contributors.

This receptor was obtained from a human donor in good health. This chain connects TRBV7-6 to TRBJ2-5, with 9 bases identical to TRBD2. The source material was Tregs sorted from blood. The chain's CDR3 is CASSGGLSGGRETQYF. The CDR3 coding sequence is TGTGCCAGCAGCGGGGGACTTAGCGGGGGTCGAGAGACCCAGTACTTC.